This T cell receptor (beta chain) comes out of a study of T-cell reconstitution after alpha-beta-depleted transplantation in children. In regard to this clonotype: The germline gene is not matched at one end of the junction; a read error may be the cause.

Library preparation (for TCRbeta) was performed with unique molecular identifiers. One entry per CDR3 protein, called by TCRdb with MiXCR from the PCR reads. The sample records roughly 490,000 distinct CDR3 sequences, approximately 10% being singletons. The germline V gene encodes CDR1 LNHDA and CDR2 SQIVND (reference sequence). This CDR3 has 17 amino acids. The sample in question was PBMCs, mostly from graft donor cells, obtained 180 days after TCRalphabeta/CD19-depleted stem cell transplant. The J gene is TRBJ2-3, the V gene TRBV19; 12 bases fit TRBD2. This receptor was taken from a female patient aged 2 to 10 who had a stem cell transplant for aplastic anemia, so the T cells may come from the graft donor. This chain's CDR3 is CASSSRRTSGNPDTHYF. As DNA, the CDR3 is TGTGCCAGTAGTAGCAGAAGGACTAGCGGGAACCCAGATACGCACTATTTT.